The rows below give T cell receptor beta chains drawn from one sample of a study of cytomegalovirus exposure and HLA in healthy donors. The method was immunoSEQ multiplex PCR; TCRdb's version includes in-frame clones alone and lacks a portion of them. The table shows approximately 160,000 clones, with less than 90% occurring only once. Input material: PBMCs. The receptor source for this set is a man aged 25-40 years in good health and CMV-seropositive. CDR3s include the opening cysteine and the closing phenylalanine or tryptophan. D genes are given only for firm matches. Clone sizes are given selectively: once, few, many, or a class where the clone is expanded.

>TRBJ2-7|-|-|TRBV2|14
TGTGCCAGCAATTTGGGCACAGGGAACTACGAGCAGTACTTC
CASNLGTGNYEQYF
>TRBJ1-1|-|TRBD1|TRBV9|12
TGTGCCAGCAGCGGAGGAACAGGGGTAGCTTTCTTT
CASSGGTGVAFF
>TRBJ2-7|-|-|TRBV18|15
TGTGCCAGCTCACCACAATTAGGCGGGGGCGACGAGCAGTACTTC
CASSPQLGGGDEQYF
>TRBJ1-2|-|TRBD1|TRBV5-6|13
TGTGCCAGCAGCTTACAGGGGATTGAGGGCTACACCTTC
CASSLQGIEGYTF
>TRBJ1-1|-|-|TRBV18|13
TGTGCCAGCTCACCATCCCAGAACACTGAAGCTTTCTTT
CASSPSQNTEAFF
>TRBJ2-7|-|TRBD2|TRBV5-1|18
TGCGCCAGCAGCACTCCTGGGACTAGCGGGGGGAGCTCCTACGAGCAGTACTTC
CASSTPGTSGGSSYEQYF
>TRBJ2-3|-|TRBD2|TRBV4-2|20
TGTGCCAGCAGCCACACTTCCTTAGCGGGAGTTATAGGGGCGACGGATACGCAGTATTTT
CASSHTSLAGVIGATDTQYF
>TRBJ2-1|-|TRBD1|TRBV5-1|20
TGCGCCAGCAGCTTGGCCCCGCAGGGGGCTCGTTTCAGCCAGAACAATGAGCAGTTCTTC
CASSLAPQGARFSQNNEQFF
>TRBJ1-2|-|-|TRBV6-1|14
TGTGCCAGCAGTGAAGAAAGAGCGTCTTATGGCTACACCTTC
CASSEERASYGYTF
>TRBJ1-3|-|TRBD1|TRBV10-3|14
TGTGCCATCGGACAGGGGGCGGGCGGAAACACCATATATTTT
CAIGQGAGGNTIYF
>TRBJ2-2|-|-|TRBV7-3|16
TGTGCCAGCAGCTTAATGGCAGGGACGAACACCGGGGAGCTGTTTTTT
CASSLMAGTNTGELFF
>TRBJ2-7|once|-|TRBV28|12
TGTGCAACCGTCGGGACAACCTGGGGGCAGTACTTC
CATVGTTWGQYF
>TRBJ1-4|-|TRBD1|TRBV30|16
TGTGCCTGGAGTGTACCCAGGACAGGGTTAGGAGAAAAACTGTTTTTT
CAWSVPRTGLGEKLFF
>TRBJ1-2|-|-|TRBV5-6|13
TGTGCCAGCAGGACAGGTCTACTCTATGGCTACACCTTC
CASRTGLLYGYTF
>TRBJ1-1|-|TRBD1|TRBV11-2|13
TGTGCCAGCAGCGAAACAGGGGCCACTGAAGCTTTCTTT
CASSETGATEAFF
>TRBJ2-2|-|TRBD1|TRBV28|15
TGTGCCAGCAGCACCGGGACAGGGGAAACCGGGGAGCTGTTTTTT
CASSTGTGETGELFF
>TRBJ1-1|-|TRBD1|TRBV6-5|14
TGTGCCAGCAGGGATCGGGACAGGGGAAAAGAAGCTTTCTTT
CASRDRDRGKEAFF
>TRBJ1-2|-|TRBD1|TRBV30|16
TGTGCCTGGAGTCCAAGGGGGACAGGGCCCCACTATGGCTACACCTTC
CAWSPRGTGPHYGYTF
>TRBJ2-7|-|-|TRBV5-1|13
TGCGCCAGCAGCTTGGACTACTCCTACGAACAGTACTTC
CASSLDYSYEQYF
>TRBJ1-2|-|TRBD1|TRBV30|12
TGTGCCTGGCAGGGACAGCCTTATGGCTACACCTTC
CAWQGQPYGYTF
>TRBJ1-3|-|TRBD1|TRBV29-1|13
TGCAGCGTTTTAGGGACAGGTGGAAACACCATATATTTT
CSVLGTGGNTIYF
>TRBJ2-7|once|-|TRBV29-1|14
TGCAGCGTTCTAGGGGGAGTGGGTTTCTACGAGCAGTACTTC
CSVLGGVGFYEQYF
>TRBJ1-3|-|-|TRBV1|17
TGCACCAGCAGCCAAGAAAGAGACATAAGACCTGGAAACACCATATATTTT
CTSSQERDIRPGNTIYF
>TRBJ1-3|few|-|TRBV10-1|14
TGCGCCAGCGGAAGCGGGACCTCTGGAAACACCATATATTTT
CASGSGTSGNTIYF
>TRBJ2-1|-|-|TRBV7-9|14
TGTGCCAGCAGCCCCGAGGGGGTTTACAATGAGCAGTTCTTC
CASSPEGVYNEQFF
>TRBJ2-7|-|-|TRBV6-6|11
TGTGCCAGCAGTTACCTGTACGAGCAGTACTTC
CASSYLYEQYF
>TRBJ2-1|once|TRBD1|TRBV7-3|17
TGTGCCAGCAGCCCAAGACAGGGGGCGATCTCCTACAATGAGCAGTTCTTC
CASSPRQGAISYNEQFF
>TRBJ2-7|-|-|TRBV4-3|13
TGCGCCAGCAGCCAAGGGCTGTCCTACGAGCAGTACTTC
CASSQGLSYEQYF
>TRBJ1-1|-|-|TRBV5-1|15
TGCGCCAGCAGGTCGGGGGATTACATGAACACTGAAGCTTTCTTT
CASRSGDYMNTEAFF
>TRBJ2-6|-|TRBD1|TRBV28|15
TGTGCCAGCGGAACAGGGGGCGACGGGGCCAACGTCCTGACTTTC
CASGTGGDGANVLTF
>TRBJ2-2|-|TRBD1|TRBV29-1|14
TGCAGCGCGGTCACAGGGGGTCGCACCGGGGAGCTGTTTTTT
CSAVTGGRTGELFF
>TRBJ2-7|-|TRBD2|TRBV30|14
TGTGCCTGGAGTGTAACTAGCGGGACTAACGAGCAGTACTTC
CAWSVTSGTNEQYF
>TRBJ2-7|-|TRBD1|TRBV6-5|14
TGTGCCAGCAGTTACGAGACAGGGGTCTACGAGCAGTACTTC
CASSYETGVYEQYF
>TRBJ2-1|few|-|TRBV7-2|14
TGTGCCAGCAGCCCCCCCCAGTGGGTACAGGAGCAGTTCTTC
CASSPPQWVQEQFF
>TRBJ2-5|-|-|TRBV6-5|13
TGTGCCAGCAGTTACTCGCCCGGGGGGACCCAGTACTTC
CASSYSPGGTQYF
>TRBJ1-5|-|TRBD1|TRBV6-1|13
TGTGCCAGCAGGCGACAGGGTGATAAGCCCCAGCATTTT
CASRRQGDKPQHF
>TRBJ1-6|-|-|TRBV6-5|15
TGTGCCAGCAGTCGCGGAGGAGGTCGTAATTCACCCCTCCACTTT
CASSRGGGRNSPLHF
>TRBJ2-3|-|-|TRBV29-1|15
TGCAGCGTCAGCCTGGGAGCGGATCCTACAGATACGCAGTATTTT
CSVSLGADPTDTQYF